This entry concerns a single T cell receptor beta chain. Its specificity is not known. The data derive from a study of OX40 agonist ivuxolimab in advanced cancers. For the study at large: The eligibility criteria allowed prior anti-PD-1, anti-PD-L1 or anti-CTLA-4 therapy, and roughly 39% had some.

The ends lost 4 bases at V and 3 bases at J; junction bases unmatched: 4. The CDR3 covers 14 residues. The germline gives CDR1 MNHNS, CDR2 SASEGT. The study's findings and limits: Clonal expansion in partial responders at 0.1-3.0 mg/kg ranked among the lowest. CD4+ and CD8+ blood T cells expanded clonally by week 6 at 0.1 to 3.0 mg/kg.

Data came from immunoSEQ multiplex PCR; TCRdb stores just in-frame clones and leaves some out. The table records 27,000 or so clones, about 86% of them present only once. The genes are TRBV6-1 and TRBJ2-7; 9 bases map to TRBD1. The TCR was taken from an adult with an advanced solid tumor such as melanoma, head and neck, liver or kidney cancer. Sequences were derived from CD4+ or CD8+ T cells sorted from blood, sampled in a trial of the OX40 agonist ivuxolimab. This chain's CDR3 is CASSGQGGIYEQYF. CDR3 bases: TGTGCCAGCAGTGGACAGGGGGGGATCTACGAGCAGTACTTC.